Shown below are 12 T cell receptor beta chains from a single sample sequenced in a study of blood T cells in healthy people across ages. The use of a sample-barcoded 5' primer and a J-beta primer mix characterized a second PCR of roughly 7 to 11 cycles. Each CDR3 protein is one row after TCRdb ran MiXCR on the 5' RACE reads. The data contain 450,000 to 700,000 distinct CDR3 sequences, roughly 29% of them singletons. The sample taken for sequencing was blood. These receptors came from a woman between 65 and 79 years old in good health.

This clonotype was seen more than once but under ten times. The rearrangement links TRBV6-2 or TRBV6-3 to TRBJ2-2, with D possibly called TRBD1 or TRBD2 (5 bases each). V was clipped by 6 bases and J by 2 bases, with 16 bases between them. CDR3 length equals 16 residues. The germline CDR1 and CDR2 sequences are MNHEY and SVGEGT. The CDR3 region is CASSRGLGFNTGELFF. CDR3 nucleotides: TGTGCCAGCAGCCGGGGCCTCGGATTCAACACCGGGGAGCTGTTTTTT.

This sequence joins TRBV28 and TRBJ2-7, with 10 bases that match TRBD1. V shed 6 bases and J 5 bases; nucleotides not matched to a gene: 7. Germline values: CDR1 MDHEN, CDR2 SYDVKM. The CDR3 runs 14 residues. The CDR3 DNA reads TGTGCCAGCAGACCGACAGGGGGCATTAACGAGCAGTACTTC. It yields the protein CASRPTGGINEQYF.

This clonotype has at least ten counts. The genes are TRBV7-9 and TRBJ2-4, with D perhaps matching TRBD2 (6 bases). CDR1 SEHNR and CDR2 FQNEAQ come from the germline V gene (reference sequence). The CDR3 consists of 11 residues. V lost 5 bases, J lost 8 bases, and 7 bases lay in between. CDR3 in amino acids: CASSPGDIQYF. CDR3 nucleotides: TGTGCCAGCAGCCCGGGGGACATTCAGTACTTC.

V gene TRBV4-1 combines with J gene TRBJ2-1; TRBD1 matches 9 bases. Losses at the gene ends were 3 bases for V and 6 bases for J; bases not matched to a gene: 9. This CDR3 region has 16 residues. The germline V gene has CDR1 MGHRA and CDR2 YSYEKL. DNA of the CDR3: TGCGCCAGCAGCCACAGAGGGGACAGGGAGGGCAATGAGCAGTTCTTC. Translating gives CASSHRGDREGNEQFF.

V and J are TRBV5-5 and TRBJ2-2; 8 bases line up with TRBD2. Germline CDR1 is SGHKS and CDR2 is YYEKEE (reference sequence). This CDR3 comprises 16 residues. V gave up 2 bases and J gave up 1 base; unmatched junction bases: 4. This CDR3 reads CASSLLAGLNTGELFF. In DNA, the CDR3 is TGTGCCAGCAGCTTATTAGCGGGGTTGAACACCGGGGAGCTGTTTTTT.

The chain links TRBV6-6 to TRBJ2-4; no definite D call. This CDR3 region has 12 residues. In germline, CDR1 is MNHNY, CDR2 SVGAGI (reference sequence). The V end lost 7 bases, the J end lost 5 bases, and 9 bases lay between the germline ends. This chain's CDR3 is CASTKDQNIQYF. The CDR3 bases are TGTGCCAGCACAAAGGATCAAAACATTCAGTACTTC.

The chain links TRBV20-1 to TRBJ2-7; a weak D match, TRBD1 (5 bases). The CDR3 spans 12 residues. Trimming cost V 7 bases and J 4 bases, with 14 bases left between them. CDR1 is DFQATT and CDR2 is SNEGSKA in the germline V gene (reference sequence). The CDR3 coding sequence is TGCAGTGTCAGGCAGGGCAGATACGAGCAGTACTTC. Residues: CSVRQGRYEQYF.

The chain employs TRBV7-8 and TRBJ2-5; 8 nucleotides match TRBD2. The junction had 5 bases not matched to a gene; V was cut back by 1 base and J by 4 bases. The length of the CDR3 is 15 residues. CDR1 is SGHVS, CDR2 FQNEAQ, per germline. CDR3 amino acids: CASSLDPGGRETQYF. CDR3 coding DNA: TGTGCCAGCAGCTTAGATCCGGGGGGGAGAGAGACCCAGTACTTC. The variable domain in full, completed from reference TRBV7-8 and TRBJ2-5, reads GAGVSQSPRYKVAKRGQDVALRCDPISGHVSLFWYQQALGQGPEFLTYFQNEAQLDKSGLPSDRFFAERPEGSVSTLKIQRTQQEDSAVYLCASSLDPGGRETQYFGPGTRLLVL.

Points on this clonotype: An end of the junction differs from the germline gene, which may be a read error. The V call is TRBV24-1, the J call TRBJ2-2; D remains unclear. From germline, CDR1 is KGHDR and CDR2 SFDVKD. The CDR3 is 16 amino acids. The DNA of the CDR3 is TGTGCCTCCAGTGGTTCGGAGAATGTGAACACCGGGGAGCTGTTTTTT. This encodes CASSGSENVNTGELFF.

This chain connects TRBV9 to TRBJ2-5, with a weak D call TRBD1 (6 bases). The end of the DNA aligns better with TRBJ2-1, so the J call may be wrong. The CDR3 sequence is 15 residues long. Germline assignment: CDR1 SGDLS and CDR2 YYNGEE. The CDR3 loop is CASSPQTPGVNEQFF. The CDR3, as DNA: TGTGCCAGCAGCCCCCAAACCCCAGGGGTTAATGAGCAGTTCTTC.

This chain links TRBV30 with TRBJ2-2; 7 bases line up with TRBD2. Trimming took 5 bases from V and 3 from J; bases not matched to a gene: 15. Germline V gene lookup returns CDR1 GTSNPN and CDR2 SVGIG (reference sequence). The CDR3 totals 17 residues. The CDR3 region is CAWSTSRTIGDTGELFF. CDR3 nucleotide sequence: TGTGCCTGGTCGACTAGCCGTACTATAGGGGACACCGGGGAGCTGTTTTTT.

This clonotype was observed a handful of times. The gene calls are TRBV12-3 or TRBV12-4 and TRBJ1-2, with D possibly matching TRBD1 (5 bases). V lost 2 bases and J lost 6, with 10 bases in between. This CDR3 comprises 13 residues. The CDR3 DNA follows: TGTGCCAGCAGTTTAATGGTGGGGGATGGCTACACCTTC. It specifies CASSLMVGDGYTF.